These 6 T cell receptor beta chains originate from one sample sequenced in a study of spatial heterogeneity in lung cancer. Sample time point: blood at routine non-recurrence follow-up after resection. TCRdb called the 5' RACE reads again in MiXCR, with one record for every CDR3 protein. The table lists under 150,000 distinct CDR3 sequences, less than 14% of them singletons, with about 24% in the top ten. The sample in question was PBMCs, obtained at follow-up. Every receptor here comes from a female donor with early-stage non-small cell lung cancer.

J is TRBJ2-1 and V is TRBV7-2; 11 bases match TRBD2. CDR1 SGHTA and CDR2 FQGNSA come from the germline V gene. The CDR3 extends over 18 amino acids. The ends lost 5 bases at V and 0 bases at J; junction bases unmatched: 9. CDR3 DNA sequence: TGTGCCAGCAGCCCAAGGGGACTAGCGGCCAGCTCCTACAATGAGCAGTTCTTC. It is translated as CASSPRGLAASSYNEQFF. Combining the CDR3 with reference TRBV7-2 and TRBJ2-1 gives the whole variable domain GAGVSQSPSNKVTEKGKDVELRCDPISGHTALYWYRQSLGQGLEFLIYFQGNSAPDKSGLPSDRFSAERTGGSVSTLTIQRTQQEDSAVYLCASSPRGLAASSYNEQFFGPGTRLTVL.

This clonotype came up many times. The J gene is TRBJ2-3, the V gene TRBV6-2 or TRBV6-3; D call uncertain. CDR1 and CDR2 (germline): MNHEY, SVGEGT. The CDR3 is 11 amino acids. Trimming took off 4 bases at V and 10 bases at J, with 9 bases between the two ends. Written as DNA, the CDR3 is TGTGCCAGCAGTTCTACGGGCTCGCAGTATTTT. As protein: CASSSTGSQYF.

This clonotype appeared a few times. V is TRBV19 and J is TRBJ1-5; 8 positions agree with TRBD1. CDR1 and CDR2 (germline): LNHDA, SQIVND (reference sequence). V lost 4 bases and J lost 0; bases outside the gene matches: 2. The CDR3 consists of 15 residues. CDR3 sequence: CASSRDRGSNQPQHF. In DNA form, the CDR3 reads TGTGCCAGTAGTAGAGACAGGGGTAGCAATCAGCCCCAGCATTTT.

The chain is built from TRBV12-3 or TRBV12-4 and TRBJ2-2, with TRBD1 matching over 10 bases. The CDR3 sequence is 16 residues long. Trimming cost V 0 bases and J 7 bases; bases outside gene matches: 5. The CDR3, as DNA: TGTGCCAGCAGTTTAGCGGGACAGGGGAGTGGCGGGGAGCTGTTTTTT. Protein sequence: CASSLAGQGSGGELFF.

This clonotype appeared a few times. This chain uses TRBV7-9 with TRBJ2-3; no reliable D call. Trimming took 0 bases from V and 0 from J, leaving 4 bases between them. Germline V CDR1 and CDR2: SEHNR, FQNEAQ (reference sequence). The CDR3 extends over 14 amino acids. DNA of the CDR3: TGTGCCAGCAGCTTAGCCCGGAGCACAGATACGCAGTATTTT. It is translated as CASSLARSTDTQYF.

This clonotype was detected only a few times. This chain links TRBV18 with TRBJ1-1; D is unresolved. The CDR3 has 15 residues. Germline V gene lookup returns CDR1 KGHSH and CDR2 LQKENI. Trimming took 2 bases from V and 1 from J, leaving 11 bases between them. In nucleotides, the CDR3 is TGTGCCAGCTCACCAACGGGGAGACAGAACACTGAAGCTTTCTTT. This gives the protein CASSPTGRQNTEAFF. Using reference TRBV18 and TRBJ1-1 for the parts outside the CDR3, the full variable domain is NAGVMQNPRHLVRRRGQEARLRCSPMKGHSHVYWYRQLPEEGLKFMVYLQKENIIDESGMPKERFSAEFPKEGPSILRIQQVVRGDSAAYFCASSPTGRQNTEAFFGQGTRLTVV.